The 6 T cell receptor beta chains listed next were all sequenced from one sample in a study of CD8+ T cells in alopecia areata. Sequencing relied on a cDNA template that was reverse transcribed from extracted RNA. The repertoire was sequenced with immunoSEQ multiplex PCR; TCRdb's copy has only in-frame clones and lacks some. The table has some 180,000 clones, roughly 50% seen once. As for treatment: oral pan-JAK inhibitor, 5-10 mg twice daily. This material consisted of CD8+ T cells sorted from blood, taken at week 24, from a patient treated with tofacitinib. These receptors originate from a human donor with alopecia areata.

This chain uses TRBV4-2 with TRBJ1-5; D is unresolved. The CDR3 extends over 16 amino acids. In germline, CDR1 is LGHNA, CDR2 YNFKEQ. Between the trimmed V and J ends, which lost 3 bases and 4 bases, there was a span of 16 bases. This CDR3 is CASSQERWQKNQPQHF. The DNA for the CDR3 is TGTGCCAGCAGCCAGGAAAGATGGCAGAAAAATCAGCCCCAGCATTTT.

About this clone itself: Other DNA sequences of this sample code for an identical CDR3. The rearrangement joins TRBV4-3 to TRBJ2-7; D tentatively reads TRBD1 or TRBD2 (5 bases each). In germline, CDR1 is LGHNA, CDR2 YSLEER. Deletions cut 0 bases from V and 0 bases from J, with 9 bases between. The CDR3 has 15 amino acids. The CDR3 is CASSQDRDGSYEQYF. The CDR3 DNA follows: TGCGCCAGCAGCCAAGACAGGGACGGCTCCTACGAGCAGTACTTC.

This clone occurred a few times. Here the CDR3 reads CAWSMKNQPQHF. CDR3 sequence (DNA): TGTGCCTGGAGTATGAAAAATCAGCCCCAGCATTTT. This chain joins TRBV30 and TRBJ1-5; D remains ambiguous. Trimming cost V 2 bases and J 4 bases, with 6 bases left between them. This CDR3 region has 12 residues. The germline CDR1 and CDR2 sequences are GTSNPN and SVGIG (reference sequence).

The V call is TRBV9, the J call TRBJ1-2, with 9 bases that match TRBD1. This CDR3 has 15 amino acids. CDR1 is SGDLS, CDR2 YYNGEE, per germline. The V segment lost 0 bases and the J segment 4 bases; nucleotides outside the gene matches: 4. The CDR3 DNA follows: TGTGCCAGCAGCGTAGAGGGGACAGGGACCTATGGCTACACCTTC. This gives the protein CASSVEGTGTYGYTF.

In its sample, this clone was seen once. CDR3 nucleotide sequence: TGTGCCAGCAGCTTAGTGGGACGAGGGGGCCCGGCTTTGGAAAAACTGTTTTTT. Its translation is CASSLVGRGGPALEKLFF. The J gene is TRBJ1-4, the V gene TRBV7-8, with TRBD1 matching over 7 bases. V trimming: 1 base; J trimming: 8 bases; junction bases outside the gene matches: 16. Per the germline V gene, CDR1 is SGHVS and CDR2 is FQNEAQ. This CDR3 region has 18 residues.

This chain joins TRBV27 and TRBJ2-3; 12 nucleotides agree with TRBD1. The CDR3 covers 16 residues. The V and J ends lost 4 bases and 4 bases, in that order; junction bases with no gene match: 6. CDR1 is MNHEY, CDR2 SMNVEV, per germline (reference sequence). CDR3 in amino acids: CASSSPGTGGPDTQYF. The CDR3 DNA reads TGTGCCAGCAGTTCGCCCGGGACAGGGGGCCCAGATACGCAGTATTTT.